These 23 T cell receptor beta chains were sequenced from one sample in a study of shared clonotypes between healthy human individuals. TCRdb's table, derived via immunoSEQ multiplex PCR, lists solely in-frame clones and lacks some. The data show 2 million to 3 million clones, over 85% seen once. Material for sequencing was naive CD4+ T cells sorted from blood. The subset is: CD45RA+ positively selected. Every receptor here comes from a man aged 18 to 30 in good health.

This chain uses TRBV4-3 with TRBJ1-1, with D unresolved. The V gene's germline CDR1 is LGHNA and CDR2 YSLEER. The CDR3 is 13 amino acids. Trimming removed 0 bases at V and 11 bases at J, with 13 bases between. The CDR3 region has the DNA TGCGCCAGCAGCCAAGAGTTGGTTACTCTGGCTTTCTTT. Its translation: CASSQELVTLAFF.

The rearrangement uses TRBV5-5 and TRBJ2-7; D gene unclear. V was cut by 0 bases and J by 3 bases, with 10 bases left in between. CDR3 length: 14 residues. Looked up from germline, CDR1 is SGHKS and CDR2 is YYEKEE (reference sequence). The CDR3 reads CASSLVLTDYEQYF. The CDR3, as DNA: TGTGCCAGCAGCTTGGTCCTGACCGACTACGAGCAGTACTTC.

A note on this clone: Other DNA sequences of this sample code for an identical CDR3. This chain joins TRBV29-1 and TRBJ1-2; D ambiguous. The V gene lost 3 bases and the J gene lost 8 bases, with 10 bases spanning the gap. The CDR3 length is 11 residues. Germline CDR1 SQVTM, CDR2 ANQGSEA. The CDR3 reads CSVEGSGGYTF. The DNA of the CDR3 is TGCAGCGTTGAGGGCAGCGGCGGCTACACCTTC.

The rearrangement joins TRBV15 to TRBJ1-4, with 7 bases aligning to TRBD1. CDR1 and CDR2 from the germline V gene are LNHNV and YYDKDF (reference sequence). The trim removed 0 bases at V and 5 bases at J, leaving 3 bases unmatched. The CDR3 is 15 amino acids. CDR3 protein: CATSRETGTNEKLFF. The CDR3 DNA is TGTGCCACCAGCAGAGAGACAGGGACGAATGAAAAACTGTTTTTT.

This clone was seen once. V is TRBV2 and J is TRBJ1-2; D ambiguous. The CDR3 is made up of 14 amino acids. V was clipped by 6 bases and J by 5 bases, with 16 bases between them. CDR1 is SNHLY, CDR2 FYNNEI, per germline. The CDR3 loop reads CASRDTTIGYGYTF. In DNA, the CDR3 is TGTGCCAGCAGGGATACCACTATTGGGTATGGCTACACCTTC.

This clone was seen just once. The V call is TRBV5-1, the J call TRBJ2-3; D remains ambiguous. The length of the CDR3 is 13 residues. Trimming cost V 5 bases and J 3 bases, with 10 bases left between them. The V gene's germline CDR1 is SGHRS and CDR2 YFSETQ. CDR3 loop: CASRLDETDTQYF. The CDR3 DNA reads TGCGCCAGCAGGCTCGATGAGACAGATACGCAGTATTTT.

This clone is a singleton in its sample. The J gene is TRBJ2-2, the V gene TRBV4-2, with 10 bases identical to TRBD2. Trimming took 4 bases from V and 7 from J; bases not matched to a gene: 9. CDR3 length equals 16 residues. Germline values: CDR1 LGHNA, CDR2 YNFKEQ. CDR3 protein: CASSPDSGGAGGELFF. The CDR3 DNA reads as TGTGCCAGCAGCCCCGACAGCGGGGGGGCCGGCGGGGAGCTGTTTTTT.

CDR3 in DNA: TGTGCCAGCAGCTTAGTCCCCAACCCGGGACCGTATGGCTACACCTTC. Translation gives CASSLVPNPGPYGYTF. V and J are TRBV7-2 and TRBJ1-2; D is perhaps TRBD1 (5 bases). V dropped 1 base and J dropped 5 bases, with 17 bases sitting between them. Germline V gene data show CDR1 as SGHTA and CDR2 as FQGNSA. There are 16 residues in the CDR3.

The V call is TRBV10-3, the J call TRBJ2-3; no clear D. CDR3 length equals 16 residues. Trimming stripped 0 bases from V and 3 bases from J, with 13 bases between. Germline CDR1 is ENHRY and CDR2 is SYGVKD. In DNA form, the CDR3 reads TGTGCCATCAGTGAGTCGTTCAGGAGTCAGACAGATACGCAGTATTTT. As protein: CAISESFRSQTDTQYF.

V is TRBV18 and J is TRBJ2-6; D could derive from TRBD1 or TRBD2 (6 bases each). In germline, CDR1 is KGHSH, CDR2 LQKENI. Trimming pared 1 base from V and 5 bases from J, leaving 18 bases between. The CDR3 is 18 amino acids. CDR3 DNA: TGTGCCAGCTCACCACTGGGGGGCGTTAGCAGGAGGGCCAACGTCCTGACTTTC. Protein sequence: CASSPLGGVSRRANVLTF.

The rearrangement joins TRBV5-4 to TRBJ2-5, with D possibly being TRBD2 (6 bases). The CDR3 sequence is 15 residues long. Trimming shortened V by 0 bases and J by 3 bases, and 12 bases separated the two germline ends. Germline V CDR1 and CDR2: SGHNT, YYREEE (reference sequence). CDR3 amino acids: CASSLGPAGKETQYF. The CDR3 coding sequence is TGTGCCAGCAGCTTGGGGCCGGCGGGAAAAGAGACCCAGTACTTC.

The V gene is TRBV2, the J gene TRBJ2-1; D is perhaps TRBD2 (5 bases). The germline gives CDR1 SNHLY, CDR2 FYNNEI. The CDR3 has 16 amino acids. V was pared by 7 bases and J by 2 bases, with 18 bases between. DNA of the CDR3: TGTGCCAGCAAAGTGACCGGACTTCAACCCTACAATGAGCAGTTCTTC. Translating it yields CASKVTGLQPYNEQFF.

The chain is built from TRBV9 and TRBJ2-5; 7 bases are shared with TRBD2. V lost 2 bases, J lost 2 bases, and 3 bases stayed unmatched. Germline loops: CDR1 SGDLS, CDR2 YYNGEE. The CDR3 is made up of 14 amino acids. The CDR3 protein is CASSVVSGQETQYF. The DNA for the CDR3 is TGTGCCAGCAGCGTGGTTAGCGGGCAAGAGACCCAGTACTTC.

The chain recombines TRBV5-6 with TRBJ2-7; 8 nucleotides match TRBD2. The V segment lost 0 bases and the J segment 5 bases; nucleotides outside the gene matches: 7. There are 15 residues in the CDR3. Germline assignment: CDR1 SGHDT and CDR2 YYEEEE. For the CDR3, the DNA is TGTGCCAGCAGCTTGGCGGGAGCGGGAGTCGACGAGCAGTACTTC. Protein sequence: CASSLAGAGVDEQYF.

The chain is built from TRBV5-6 and TRBJ1-6; 8 bases agree with TRBD1. Trimming at V came to 4 bases and at J to 3 bases, leaving 6 bases not matched to a gene. CDR1 is SGHDT and CDR2 is YYEEEE in the germline V gene. This CDR3 has 16 amino acids. CDR3 loop: CASSPLGTGYNSPLHF. CDR3 bases: TGTGCCAGCAGCCCCCTCGGGACAGGCTATAATTCACCCCTCCACTTT.

The chain is built from TRBV6-5 and TRBJ1-5, with TRBD1 as a possible D gene (5 bases). Trimming removed 10 bases at V and 4 bases at J, with 11 bases between. Germline-derived CDR1 and CDR2 are MNHEY and SVGAGI. CDR3 length equals 12 residues. The CDR3 loop is CAIREGNQPQHF. The CDR3 coding sequence is TGTGCCATCAGGGAAGGGAATCAGCCCCAGCATTTT.

The chain has TRBV11-2 and TRBJ1-1; TRBD1 matches at 7 bases. This CDR3 spans 14 amino acids. Looked up from germline, CDR1 is SGHAT and CDR2 is FQNNGV. The V gene end was trimmed by 3 bases and the J gene end by 5 bases; junction bases not matched to a gene: 6. The CDR3 reads CASSFGAGGTEAFF. DNA for the CDR3: TGTGCCAGCAGCTTTGGGGCAGGGGGAACTGAAGCTTTCTTT.

To note about this clone: At one boundary the junction diverges from the germline segment, which might be a read error. The chain is built from TRBV7-9 and TRBJ1-3, with 7 bases lining up with TRBD1. CDR3 length: 16 residues. Germline lookup yields CDR1 SEHNR and CDR2 FQNEAQ (reference sequence). The DNA for the CDR3 is TGTGCCAGCAGCTTAGGACAGGGCGTAGCTGGAAACACCATATATTTC. Its translation: CASSLGQGVAGNTIYF. The full variable domain, with the rest looked up from reference TRBV7-9 and TRBJ1-3, is DTGVSQNPRHKITKRGQNVTFRCDPISEHNRLYWYRQTLGQGPEFLTYFQNEAQLEKSRLLSDRFSAERPKGSFSTLEIQRTEQGDSAMYLCASSLGQGVAGNTIYFGEGSWLTVV.

In its sample, this clone was seen once. V and J are TRBV5-1 and TRBJ2-3; a weak D match, TRBD2 (6 bases). The length of the CDR3 is 16 residues. V was clipped by 0 bases and J by 3 bases, with 14 bases between them. The germline V gene has CDR1 SGHRS and CDR2 YFSETQ. The CDR3 DNA reads as TGCGCCAGCAGCTTGGCCGCGGGGATTGGGACAGATACGCAGTATTTT. Translating it yields CASSLAAGIGTDTQYF.

The V call is TRBV5-1, the J call TRBJ2-2; D unresolved. The germline V gene has CDR1 SGHRS and CDR2 YFSETQ. CDR3 length: 14 amino acids. Between the trimmed V and J ends, which lost 4 bases and 4 bases, there was a span of 11 bases. The CDR3 loop is CASSQPYGTGELFF. Here the CDR3 DNA reads TGCGCCAGCAGCCAACCCTACGGCACCGGGGAGCTGTTTTTT. The complete variable domain, with remaining parts taken from reference TRBV5-1 and TRBJ2-2, reads KAGVTQTPRYLIKTRGQQVTLSCSPISGHRSVSWYQQTPGQGLQFLFEYFSETQRNKGNFPGRFSGRQFSNSRSEMNVSTLELGDSALYLCASSQPYGTGELFFGEGSRLTVL.

This clone was picked up one time. This sequence joins TRBV19 and TRBJ1-2; tentative D call: TRBD1 (5 bases). The CDR3 loop spans 14 amino acids. V shed 7 bases and J shed 8 bases, with 20 bases lying between them. Germline V gives CDR1 LNHDA, CDR2 SQIVND (reference sequence). CDR3 loop: CASTPGGGLGGYTF. The CDR3 nucleotides are TGTGCCAGTACCCCGGGCGGGGGATTAGGAGGCTACACCTTC.

This chain connects TRBV19 to TRBJ1-3, with 11 bases identical to TRBD1. From germline, CDR1 is LNHDA and CDR2 SQIVND (reference sequence). The junction had 6 bases not matched to a gene; V was cut back by 5 bases and J by 3 bases. CDR3 length: 16 residues. The chain's CDR3 is CASSDRDRGNGNTIYF. Written as DNA, the CDR3 is TGTGCCAGTAGTGACCGGGACAGGGGGAATGGAAACACCATATATTTT.

The chain carries TRBV5-1 and TRBJ1-4; a possible D gene is TRBD1 (5 bases). Germline V CDR1 and CDR2: SGHRS, YFSETQ. The CDR3 is 17 residues long. V shed 6 bases and J shed 4 bases, with 22 bases lying between them. In nucleotides, the CDR3 is TGCGCCAGCAAAATCGGGACTCTGGGGGGTCGTAATGAAAAACTGTTTTTT. It translates to CASKIGTLGGRNEKLFF.